Following are 31 T cell receptor beta chains from one sample sequenced in a study of blood T cell repertoires in COVID-19. TCRdb's table, derived via immunoSEQ multiplex PCR, lists solely in-frame clones and lacks some. The table lists around 400,000 clones, 87% of them singletons. Sequenced material: peripheral blood. These receptors were taken from a woman younger than 45 with COVID-19, enrolled during active disease.

The rearrangement joins TRBV3-1 (or the pseudogene TRBV3-2) to TRBJ2-3, with TRBD2 identical over 9 bases. Germline V gene data show CDR1 as LGHDT and CDR2 as YNNKEL (reference sequence). Trimming cost V 4 bases and J 2 bases; bases outside gene matches: 7. The length of the CDR3 is 16 residues. In DNA form, the CDR3 reads TGTGCCAGCAGCCGCCTGACTAGCGGTGACACAGATACGCAGTATTTT. This sequence encodes CASSRLTSGDTDTQYF.

V and J are TRBV11-2 and TRBJ1-3; tentatively, D is TRBD1 (6 bases). The CDR3 sequence is 17 residues long. V gave up 5 bases and J gave up 3 bases, with 20 bases separating them. Looked up from germline, CDR1 is SGHAT and CDR2 is FQNNGV. The CDR3 sequence: CASSPRGQFLGGNTIYF. CDR3 bases: TGTGCCAGCAGCCCCCGGGGACAATTTCTAGGTGGAAACACCATATATTTT. Combining the CDR3 with reference TRBV11-2 and TRBJ1-3 gives the whole variable domain EAGVAQSPRYKIIEKRQSVAFWCNPISGHATLYWYQQILGQGPKLLIQFQNNGVVDDSQLPKDRFSAERLKGVDSTLKIQPAKLEDSAVYLCASSPRGQFLGGNTIYFGEGSWLTVV.

The chain joins TRBV4-1 to TRBJ2-7; D call uncertain. Germline CDR1 MGHRA, CDR2 YSYEKL. Trimming stripped 1 base from V and 0 bases from J, with 7 bases between. The CDR3 runs 14 residues. CDR3 residues: CASSQGYSSYEQYF. The CDR3 DNA reads TGCGCCAGCAGCCAAGGGTACTCCTCCTACGAGCAGTACTTC.

The J gene is TRBJ2-5, the V gene TRBV18; unclear D gene. This CDR3 region has 13 residues. V was shortened by 6 bases and J by 5 bases, with 13 bases between the two germline ends. Germline V gene lookup returns CDR1 KGHSH and CDR2 LQKENI. CDR3 region: CASSLIEMETQYF. DNA of the CDR3: TGTGCCAGCTCCCTAATCGAAATGGAGACCCAGTACTTC.

The chain carries TRBV5-6 and TRBJ1-1, with D maybe TRBD1 (5 bases). The CDR3 covers 13 residues. V was shortened by 4 bases and J by 5 bases, with 12 bases between the two germline ends. CDR1 is SGHDT and CDR2 is YYEEEE in the germline V gene. The CDR3 here is CASSPRPGTEAFF. The CDR3 bases are TGTGCCAGCAGCCCGCGACCAGGGACTGAAGCTTTCTTT.

Notes on this clone: The junction departs from the called germline gene at one end, perhaps through a read error. The V and J genes are TRBV13 and TRBJ1-2; D may be TRBD1 (6 bases). This CDR3 region has 13 residues. Germline V lookup: CDR1 PRHDT, CDR2 FYEKMQ (reference sequence). The CDR3 nucleotides are TGTGCCAGCAGTTTAGACAGGCGCCATCCATACACCTTC. Its translation is CASSLDRRHPYTF.

The V call is TRBV5-5, the J call TRBJ1-4; no clear D. V lost 2 bases and J 8 bases, leaving 10 bases between the germline ends. In germline, CDR1 is SGHKS, CDR2 YYEKEE (reference sequence). The CDR3 runs to 13 residues. In DNA, the CDR3 is TGTGCCAGCAGCTTTGGGGAGACCGAAAAACTGTTTTTT. It encodes CASSFGETEKLFF.

The genes are TRBV3-1 (or the pseudogene TRBV3-2) and TRBJ1-6; TRBD1 matches at 8 bases. From germline, CDR1 is LGHDT and CDR2 YNNKEL (reference sequence). The ends lost 4 bases at V and 5 bases at J; junction bases unmatched: 4. The CDR3 runs 15 residues. CDR3 residues: CASSLGQVDNSPLHF. The CDR3 coding sequence is TGTGCCAGCAGCCTGGGACAGGTGGATAATTCACCCCTCCACTTT.

The chain recombines TRBV18 with TRBJ2-7; 14 nucleotides agree with TRBD2. CDR3 length equals 16 residues. Germline assignment: CDR1 KGHSH and CDR2 LQKENI. After removal of 3 bases from V and 7 bases from J, the junction contained 8 bases not matched to a gene. The CDR3 nucleotides are TGTGCCAGCTCACCTCAGGGGACTAGCGGGAGTAGTGAGCAGTACTTC. Protein sequence: CASSPQGTSGSSEQYF.

This chain links TRBV27 with TRBJ2-1; 13 nucleotides align to TRBD2. V gave up 4 bases and J gave up 4 bases; unmatched junction bases: 1. The CDR3 loop spans 15 amino acids. The V gene's germline CDR1 is MNHEY and CDR2 SMNVEV (reference sequence). The CDR3 loop is CASSSGLAGYNEQFF. Here the CDR3 DNA reads TGTGCCAGCAGTTCGGGACTAGCGGGATACAATGAGCAGTTCTTC.

This clone showed up many times. This chain joins TRBV25-1 and TRBJ2-2; D is unresolved. Germline V gene lookup returns CDR1 MGHDK and CDR2 SYGVNS. Deletions cut 1 base from V and 6 bases from J, with 9 bases between. CDR3 length: 14 amino acids. The CDR3 here is CASSESSEAGELFF. In nucleotides, the CDR3 is TGTGCCAGCAGTGAATCCTCCGAGGCCGGGGAGCTGTTTTTT.

V gene TRBV29-1 combines with J gene TRBJ2-1; 8 nucleotides match TRBD2. Trimming removed 6 bases from V and 7 bases from J; junction bases left unmatched: 11. CDR3 length: 14 residues. Germline CDR1 reads SQVTM; CDR2 reads ANQGSEA. The CDR3 region is CSVVQRERRNEQFF. The DNA for the CDR3 is TGCAGCGTCGTGCAGCGGGAGAGGAGGAATGAGCAGTTCTTC.

This clone has a single count. The J gene is TRBJ2-3, the V gene TRBV6-6; 8 nucleotides align to TRBD2. From germline, CDR1 is MNHNY and CDR2 SVGAGI (reference sequence). With 5 bases clipped from V and 2 bases from J, the junction kept 9 bases outside the gene matches. This CDR3 contains 16 residues. The CDR3 spells CASSRRAGGYTDTQYF. The CDR3 nucleotides read TGTGCCAGCAGTCGAAGGGCGGGAGGCTACACAGATACGCAGTATTTT.

The V call is TRBV27, the J call TRBJ2-2; D is uncertain. The germline gives CDR1 MNHEY, CDR2 SMNVEV (reference sequence). Between the trimmed V and J ends, which lost 3 bases and 0 bases, there was a span of 11 bases. This CDR3 is 16 amino acids long. The CDR3 DNA sequence: TGTGCCAGCAGTTTCCAGACTGAGCCGAACACCGGGGAGCTGTTTTTT. Protein sequence: CASSFQTEPNTGELFF.

The rearrangement joins TRBV27 to TRBJ1-5; 7 positions match TRBD1. The CDR3 loop spans 19 amino acids. Per germline, CDR1 MNHEY and CDR2 SMNVEV (reference sequence). The V and J ends lost 2 bases and 0 bases, in that order; junction bases with no gene match: 13. CDR3 loop: CASSLRVGQGESSNQPQHF. CDR3 coding DNA: TGTGCCAGCAGTTTAAGGGTAGGTCAGGGGGAGAGTAGCAATCAGCCCCAGCATTTT.

This chain links TRBV7-6 with TRBJ1-5, with 8 positions matching TRBD1. Germline CDR1 and CDR2: SGHVS and FNYEAQ. The CDR3 runs to 15 residues. J lost 4 bases, V lost 1 base, and 3 bases had no gene match. CDR3 bases: TGTGCCAGCAGCTTAGGGACAGGGCAAAATCAGCCCCAGCATTTT. Encoded protein: CASSLGTGQNQPQHF. Full variable domain (remainder filled in from reference TRBV7-6 and TRBJ1-5): GAGVSQSPRYKVTKRGQDVALRCDPISGHVSLYWYRQALGQGPEFLTYFNYEAQQDKSGLPNDRFSAERPEGSISTLTIQRTEQRDSAMYRCASSLGTGQNQPQHFGDGTRLSIL.

This clone was observed a handful of times. The V call is TRBV6-5, the J call TRBJ1-5; D uncertain. Trimming pared 6 bases from V and 0 bases from J, leaving 9 bases between. The germline CDR1 and CDR2 sequences are MNHEY and SVGAGI. CDR3 size: 14 residues. CDR3 bases: TGTGCCAGCAGACCTGGACTTAGCAATCAGCCCCAGCATTTT. Translated, it gives CASRPGLSNQPQHF.

The rearrangement links TRBV4-1 to TRBJ2-7; tentatively, D is TRBD1 (5 bases). The CDR3 contains 15 residues. Germline loops: CDR1 MGHRA, CDR2 YSYEKL. Trimming took 1 base from V and 2 from J, leaving 12 bases between them. CDR3 amino acids: CASSQGAGPTYEQYF. CDR3 DNA: TGCGCCAGCAGCCAAGGGGCAGGGCCAACCTACGAGCAGTACTTC.

The chain uses TRBV7-9 and TRBJ2-7, with D perhaps TRBD2 (6 bases). Germline assignment: CDR1 SEHNR and CDR2 FQNEAQ (reference sequence). CDR3 length: 16 amino acids. Trimming left V 4 bases short and J 6 bases short, with 22 bases between. CDR3 loop: CASSSSPGRTGAEQYF. As DNA, the CDR3 is TGTGCCAGCAGCTCATCCCCCGGGAGAACAGGTGCCGAGCAGTACTTC.

V usage is TRBV5-5 and J usage is TRBJ2-3; D gene unclear. Looked up from germline, CDR1 is SGHKS and CDR2 is YYEKEE (reference sequence). Between the trimmed V and J ends, which lost 0 bases and 3 bases, there was a span of 11 bases. The CDR3 loop spans 15 amino acids. CDR3 sequence reads: CASSLDPSLTDTQYF. CDR3 DNA sequence: TGTGCCAGCAGCTTGGATCCCTCCTTAACAGATACGCAGTATTTT.

The chain uses TRBV11-2 and TRBJ2-7; possibly TRBD2 for D (6 bases). Germline CDR1 SGHAT, CDR2 FQNNGV. There are 14 residues in the CDR3. Trimming left V 1 base short and J 2 bases short, with 9 bases between. CDR3 nucleotide sequence: TGTGCCAGCAGCTTAGCGGGAGCCCCCTACGAGCAGTACTTC. As protein: CASSLAGAPYEQYF.

The V gene is TRBV28, the J gene TRBJ1-4; TRBD1 is a possible D gene (6 bases). Germline CDR1 reads MDHEN; CDR2 reads SYDVKM. With 6 bases removed from V and 3 bases from J, the gap between germline ends came to 11 bases. The CDR3 loop spans 14 amino acids. CDR3 amino acids: CASSGGQSNEKLFF. The CDR3 DNA follows: TGTGCCAGCAGCGGTGGACAGTCTAATGAAAAACTGTTTTTT.

The V gene is TRBV30, the J gene TRBJ2-1; tentatively, D is TRBD2 (5 bases). Trimming took off 0 bases at V and 9 bases at J, with 9 bases between the two ends. This CDR3 spans 12 amino acids. Germline V gene sequence: CDR1 GTSNPN, CDR2 SVGIG (reference sequence). CDR3 in DNA: TGTGCCTGGAGTGTATTCCGGGGTGAGCAGTTCTTC. This translates into CAWSVFRGEQFF.

The chain joins TRBV28 to TRBJ1-4; D possibly corresponds to TRBD1 (6 bases). This CDR3 is built from 14 residues. Trimming took off 8 bases at V and 4 bases at J, with 14 bases between the two ends. Germline lookup yields CDR1 MDHEN and CDR2 SYDVKM. The CDR3, as DNA: TGTGCCAGCGGGGTAGGGGGATATAATGAAAAACTGTTTTTT. It translates to CASGVGGYNEKLFF.

Many counts were recorded for this clone. The chain is built from TRBV28 and TRBJ2-1; 8 bases line up with TRBD2. This CDR3 is built from 13 residues. Germline V gene lookup returns CDR1 MDHEN and CDR2 SYDVKM. J was trimmed by 2 bases and V by 6 bases; bases with no gene match: 0. Here the CDR3 reads CASRAGAYNEQFF. DNA of the CDR3: TGTGCCAGCAGAGCGGGAGCCTACAATGAGCAGTTCTTC.

This chain links TRBV5-3 with TRBJ2-1, with 7 positions matching TRBD1. TRBV5-3 is annotated as an ORF whose role is uncertain. The CDR3 runs 15 residues. The V segment lost 4 bases and the J segment 3 bases; nucleotides outside the gene matches: 7. CDR3 residues: CARSLTGQIYNEQFF. CDR3 DNA: TGTGCCAGAAGCCTCACGGGACAGATCTACAATGAGCAGTTCTTC.

The rearrangement joins TRBV12-3 or TRBV12-4 to TRBJ2-1; unclear D gene. The length of the CDR3 is 12 residues. V lost 3 bases to trimming and J lost 6 bases, with 6 bases between them. The CDR3 sequence: CASSFASNEQFF. CDR3 nucleotide sequence: TGTGCCAGCAGTTTCGCTAGCAATGAGCAGTTCTTC.

This clone was counted once. The genes are TRBV3-1 (or the pseudogene TRBV3-2) and TRBJ1-2; tentatively, D is TRBD1 (6 bases). Germline V gives CDR1 LGHDT, CDR2 YNNKEL (reference sequence). Trimming removed 3 bases at V and 1 base at J, with 15 bases between. The CDR3 extends over 16 amino acids. The CDR3 sequence: CASSQPTGKNNYGYTF. The CDR3 DNA reads as TGTGCCAGCAGCCAGCCAACAGGGAAAAATAACTATGGCTACACCTTC.

The chain carries TRBV7-2 and TRBJ1-3; D ambiguous. Trimming removed 1 base from V and 3 bases from J, with 7 bases in between. Germline V lookup: CDR1 SGHTA, CDR2 FQGNSA. This CDR3 comprises 14 residues. The CDR3 loop reads CASSLGIGGNTIYF. CDR3 nucleotides: TGTGCCAGCAGCTTAGGAATCGGTGGAAACACCATATATTTT.

The V call is TRBV7-3, the J call TRBJ2-7, with a possible D match to TRBD1 (5 bases). The CDR3 extends over 14 amino acids. CDR1 and CDR2 (germline): SGHTA, FQGTGA. V lost 1 base and J lost 2, with 9 bases in between. CDR3 protein: CASSLRAGTYEQYF. The CDR3 nucleotides are TGTGCCAGCAGCTTAAGGGCAGGGACCTACGAGCAGTACTTC.

The chain employs TRBV29-1 and TRBJ2-1, with a possible D match to TRBD2 (5 bases). Trimming cost V 5 bases and J 5 bases, with 13 bases left between them. Germline V CDR1 and CDR2: SQVTM, ANQGSEA. The CDR3 spans 13 residues. The CDR3 coding sequence is TGCAGCGTTTTCGGACTCCTTGACAATGAGCAGTTCTTC. Protein sequence: CSVFGLLDNEQFF.